Below, one TCR beta chain is given with its context. Its cognate antigen has yet to be identified. Per-nucleotide qualities are absent, and no much larger clonotype sits a single base away. The source of the sample is a study of blood T cell repertoires in COVID-19 (TCRdb year 2020). Regarding the complete study: Collaborator samples came from the United States, Italy and Spain and covered acute and convalescent phases of COVID-19. The material from the prospective study consisted of cDNA or gDNA derived from T cells, B-cell-depleted T cells, or PBMCs. Deeply sampled blood TCRbeta repertoires from subjects exposed to, actively infected with, or recovered from COVID-19 were included in the dataset. The repertoires were released in a freely available public database intended as a resource for research on the immune response to SARS-CoV-2. Samples were obtained from the ongoing ImmuneRACE study (first 160 participants) and from some 1,200 subjects provided by 6 global collaborators. The sample metadata nearly always contained a de-identified subject ID, COVID-19 status, age in years and sex. Where available, HLA class I and class II types were taken from metadata supplied by the sample provider and were not determined by assay-based typing.

At the junction V is shortened by 6 bases and J by 4 bases, with 9 bases in between. The CDR3 spans 12 residues, from the cysteine through the phenylalanine. Only the CDR3 part of the read is kept: 36 bases, read in frame from the first base. In the germline V gene (reference sequence), CDR1 corresponds to MNHEY and CDR2 to SMNVEV. What the authors observed across the whole study: The quantity of clinical and demographic metadata differed by source and by participant and was supplied without curation.

The immunoSEQ Assay, a bias-controlled multiplex PCR, was used to amplify TCRbeta CDR3 regions from genomic DNA. In the original analysis: Within the assay, amplification of reference gene primers was used to estimate how many nucleated cells each sample contained. To quantify the absolute abundance of each unique TCRbeta CDR3 rearrangement, sequence reads were collapsed and filtered. Productive Simpson clonality was computed per sample as the square root of Simpson's diversity index over productive rearrangements. TCRdb's version of the immuneACCESS table is confined to in-frame rearrangements and falls short of the full clone set. An unresolved V gene accounts for under half of the shortfall where checked; the remainder is of unknown origin. Clonal size and the V and J genes are those of that table, whereas D and trimming came from the DNA. The sample table holds about 150,000 clones, of which around four fifths were seen once. The ten largest account for 8% of the sample.

In the prospective study, participants were about 18 to 95 years old, resided in around 25 geographic areas of the United States, and were enrolled through a virtual design. To assign participants to cohorts, the prospective study relied on clinical history that participants themselves reported in a screening survey and a study questionnaire. Recovered participants in ImmuneRACE Cohort 3 were defined as having two consecutive negative NP/OP PCR tests, clearance from a healthcare professional, or resolution of symptoms. In the prospective study, mobile phlebotomists collected whole blood, serum and a nasopharyngeal or oropharyngeal swab from each participant. Participants in the prospective study had the option to provide additional blood draws and questionnaires over an approximately two-month period. Before DNA extraction, blood samples from the prospective study were shipped at room temperature or frozen.

The clonotype comes from a woman aged 45-59 years who had recovered from COVID-19. The specimen was PBMCs or T cells enriched from blood (not recorded which). Recombination joined TRBV27 with TRBJ1-1; perhaps TRBD1 is the D gene, with 6 bases matching. The CDR3 in this case is CASSRGSTEAFF. The base sequence is TGTGCCAGCAGCAGGGGCAGCACTGAAGCTTTCTTT.